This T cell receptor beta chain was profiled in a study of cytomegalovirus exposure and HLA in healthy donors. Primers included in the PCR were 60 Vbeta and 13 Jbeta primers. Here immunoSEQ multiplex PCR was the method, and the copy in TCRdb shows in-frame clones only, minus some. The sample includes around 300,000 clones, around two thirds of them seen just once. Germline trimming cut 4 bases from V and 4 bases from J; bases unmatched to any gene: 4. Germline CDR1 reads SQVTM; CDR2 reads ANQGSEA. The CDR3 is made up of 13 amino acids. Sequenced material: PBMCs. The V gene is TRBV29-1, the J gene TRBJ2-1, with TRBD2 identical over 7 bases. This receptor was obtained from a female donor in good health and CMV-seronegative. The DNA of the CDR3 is TGCAGCGTTGTTCCTAGCGGTTACAATGAGCAGTTCTTC. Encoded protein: CSVVPSGYNEQFF.